The 4 T cell receptor beta chains in this list originate from one sample, sequenced in a study of T cell responses to AZD1222 COVID-19 vaccine. This table comes from immunoSEQ multiplex PCR, and its TCRdb copy is limited to in-frame clones, with some not included. Found here are 95,000 to 150,000 clones, roughly nine tenths of them singletons; the top ten hold about 3%. Source: peripheral blood, taken on day 0 of AZD1222 vaccination. These receptors all stem from an adult in good health.

Only one count was recorded for this clone. The chain links TRBV4-1 to TRBJ2-5; TRBD2 agrees at 10 bases. V shed 6 bases and J 5 bases; nucleotides not matched to a gene: 12. Germline V gene sequence: CDR1 MGHRA, CDR2 YSYEKL. The length of the CDR3 is 16 residues. The CDR3 is CASRRGASGGYETQYF. In DNA, the CDR3 is TGCGCCAGCAGGCGGGGAGCTAGCGGGGGTTATGAGACCCAGTACTTC.

The gene calls are TRBV7-6 and TRBJ2-7; 10 bases are a match to TRBD1. With 4 bases clipped from V and 3 bases from J, the junction kept 9 bases outside the gene matches. The germline V gene encodes CDR1 SGHVS and CDR2 FNYEAQ. The CDR3 covers 16 residues. CDR3 loop: CASSSGQGFEFYEQYF. The CDR3 DNA sequence: TGTGCCAGCAGCTCGGGACAGGGGTTTGAATTCTACGAGCAGTACTTC.

The chain recombines TRBV2 with TRBJ2-1; D might be TRBD1 or TRBD2, each matching 5 bases. This CDR3 has 13 residues. Germline CDR1 is SNHLY and CDR2 is FYNNEI. V was cut by 4 bases and J by 5 bases, with 9 bases left in between. For the CDR3, the DNA is TGTGCCAGCAGTGGGGACGGCAACAATGAGCAGTTCTTC. This sequence encodes CASSGDGNNEQFF.

This clone was recorded once. The V gene is TRBV3-1 (or the pseudogene TRBV3-2), the J gene TRBJ2-7; 7 bases fit TRBD2. J lost 3 bases, V lost 0 bases, and 5 bases had no gene match. The CDR3 spans 15 residues. CDR1 and CDR2 from the germline V gene are LGHDT and YNNKEL (reference sequence). The CDR3 is CASSQEGGRDYEQYF. As DNA, the CDR3 is TGTGCCAGCAGCCAAGAGGGGGGGAGGGACTACGAGCAGTACTTC.